This T cell receptor beta chain was retrieved from a study of immune heterogeneity within non-small cell lung tumors. The TCR beta CDR3 region underwent multiplex PCR amplification with 32 V and 13 J primers. TCRdb reanalysed the multiplex PCR reads using MiXCR and keeps one entry per CDR3 protein. This table has 4,000 to 5,500 distinct CDR3 sequences, about 24% appearing once. This clonotype is labeled as medium-sized. V was trimmed by 3 bases and J by 8 bases, leaving 8 bases between them. CDR3 length: 13 residues. Germline CDR1 reads KGHSH; CDR2 reads LQKENI. Template material comprised bulk tumor genomic DNA at 450 to 650 ng per sample. Multiple biopsies spaced far apart were taken from each primary tumor during surgery. Untreated, newly diagnosed non-small cell lung cancer patients underwent curative surgery.

The sample was lung tumor tissue. The chain combines TRBV18 with TRBJ2-6, with a weak D call TRBD1 (5 bases). This clonotype was obtained from a man between 45 and 60 years old with non-small cell lung cancer. CDR3 in amino acids: CASSPGQTNVLTF. Written as DNA, the CDR3 is TGTGCCAGCTCACCCGGACAAACCAACGTCCTGACTTTC.